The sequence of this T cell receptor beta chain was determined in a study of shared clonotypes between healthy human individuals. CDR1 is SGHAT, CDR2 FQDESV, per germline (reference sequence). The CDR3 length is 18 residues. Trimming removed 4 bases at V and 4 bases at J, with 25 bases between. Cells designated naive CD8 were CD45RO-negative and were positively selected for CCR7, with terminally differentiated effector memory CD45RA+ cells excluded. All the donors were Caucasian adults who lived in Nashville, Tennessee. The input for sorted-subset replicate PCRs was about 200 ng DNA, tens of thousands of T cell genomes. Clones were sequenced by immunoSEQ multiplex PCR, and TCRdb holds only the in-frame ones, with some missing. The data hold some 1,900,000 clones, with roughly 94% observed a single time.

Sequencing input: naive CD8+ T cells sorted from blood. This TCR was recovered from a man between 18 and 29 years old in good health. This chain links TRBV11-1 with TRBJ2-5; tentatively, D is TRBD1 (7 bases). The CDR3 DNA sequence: TGTGCCAGCAGCTCCGGGGACTCGACAGGGTCTTACGGAGAGACCCAGTACTTC. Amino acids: CASSSGDSTGSYGETQYF.